This T cell receptor (beta chain) was recorded in a study of graft-versus-host responses after intestinal transplantation (dated by TCRdb to the early 2020s). Study-wide context: The transplants that recipients got were multivisceral, liver-intestinal, or isolated intestinal. To identify alloreactive clones, pre-transplant mixed lymphocyte reaction products were sequenced and compared with unstimulated pre-transplant donor and recipient T cells. All recipients received anti-thymocyte globulin induction followed by maintenance tacrolimus and steroids for roughly three years. A peak of at least 4% donor T cells among recipient peripheral blood mononuclear cells was the definition used for donor T cell macrochimerism. Rather than being sequenced by the commercial service, samples from a few later patients were sequenced in-house on an Illumina MiSeq and processed with MiXCR. Bulk TCR-beta CDR3 sequencing was used to track graft-versus-host and host-versus-graft alloreactive T cell clones in the graft, circulation and bone marrow after intestinal transplantation. Of the 20 to 25 intestinal transplant recipients enrolled in the cohort, one of whom was a retransplant, a few patients without pretransplant specimens were excluded. Findings and caveats that apply to the study as a whole: High GvH to HvG T cell clonal ratios were observed in the allografts of patients with donor T cell macrochimerism. Early after transplant, peak levels of circulating GvH clones were associated with declines in HvG clones. GvH clones were found in recipient bone marrow, and some of the GvH clones appeared earlier in ileal mucosa or blood, which is consistent with an intestinal mucosal origin. The conclusions were limited by the relatively low number and heterogeneity of the intestinal transplant patients.

Its CDR3 holds 15 amino acids, cysteine through phenylalanine. Only the CDR3 part of the read is kept: 45 bases, read in frame from the first base. Based on the germline V gene, the CDR1 and CDR2 sequences are MGHRA and YSYEKL. The germline V end is reduced by 4 bases and the J end by 9 bases; junction bases left unmatched: 6. According to the study, the label for this sample's time point signals: cells obtained before transplantation from donor or recipient. In mixed lymphocyte reactions, approximately 200,000 CFSE-labeled pre-transplant responders were plated with approximately 200,000 irradiated violet-dye-labeled stimulators and cultured for around six days. After the mixed lymphocyte reaction, proliferating CD3+CD4+CFSE-low and CD3+CD8+CFSE-low responder cells were FACS-sorted on a BD Influx sorter. The method was the immunoSEQ multiplex PCR assay. For most patients, genomic DNA was isolated with the Qiagen DNeasy Blood and Tissue Kit and shipped frozen to Adaptive Biotechnologies for TCR sequencing. High-throughput TCR-beta CDR3 sequencing of genomic DNA from most patients was performed by Adaptive Biotechnologies. Per the authors' processing: Adaptive's ImmunoSEQ software supplied the TCR sequencing data for around 19 patients, while MiXCR and VDJtools were used to process three other patients. To correct CD4 versus CD8 sorting errors, sequences present in both subsets at a frequency ratio below 5:1 were removed. CDR3 nucleotide sequences shared between donor and recipient were removed because their origin could not be assigned. Alloreactive clones required at least 2-fold expansion over unstimulated cells and minimum CFSE-low frequency of 0.002% (template counts) or 0.001% (read counts). A clone was considered mappable if detected in the sequenced pre-transplant spleen, lymph node, or MLR CFSE-low populations of the donor or recipient. Cumulative frequency of alloreactive clones was calculated as a percentage of all sequences weighted by copy number. TCRdb mirrors the immuneACCESS table, restricted to in-frame sequences. Some clones are absent from its copies; in checked studies, under half trace to an unresolved V gene, and the reason for the others is unknown. That table is the source of V, J and clone size, and D and trimming were worked out from the DNA. This sample holds around 25,000 clones; approximately 40% were observed only once. Jointly, the top ten make up 0.66% of the sample.

In regard to this clone: No much larger clone is present one base from it, and per-base qualities are unavailable.

The sequence derives from a human patient who received an intestinal transplant. This sample comprised alloreactive CD4+ T cells from a mixed lymphocyte reaction culture, obtained before intestinal transplant. This sample's cell subset or site label indicates: CFSE-low proliferating T cells sorted from approximately 6-day pre-transplant mixed lymphocyte reaction (GvH or HvG direction). The V gene is TRBV4-1 and the J gene is TRBJ1-6, and TRBD1 aligns with 10 junction nucleotides. The CDR3 loop reads CASSPRDRGISPLHF. The DNA sequence is given as TGCGCCAGCAGCCCCCGGGACAGGGGAATTTCACCCCTCCACTTT.